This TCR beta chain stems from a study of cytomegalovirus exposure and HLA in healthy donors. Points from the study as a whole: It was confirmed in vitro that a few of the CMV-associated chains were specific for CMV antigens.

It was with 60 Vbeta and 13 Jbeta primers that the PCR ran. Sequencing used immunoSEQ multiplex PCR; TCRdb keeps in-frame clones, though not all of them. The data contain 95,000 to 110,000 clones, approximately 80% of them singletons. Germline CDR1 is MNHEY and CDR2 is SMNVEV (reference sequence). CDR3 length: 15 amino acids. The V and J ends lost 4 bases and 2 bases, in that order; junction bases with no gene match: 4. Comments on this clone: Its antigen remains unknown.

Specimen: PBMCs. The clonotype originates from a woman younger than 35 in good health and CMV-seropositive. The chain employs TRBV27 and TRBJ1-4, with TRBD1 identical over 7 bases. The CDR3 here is CASSSYRGTNEKLFF. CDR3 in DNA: TGTGCCAGCAGTTCCTACAGGGGTACTAATGAAAAACTGTTTTTT.